These 10 T cell receptor beta chains originate from one sample sequenced in a study of blood T cell repertoires in COVID-19. The data were produced by immunoSEQ multiplex PCR, yet TCRdb's version contains in-frame clones alone and is incomplete. Here the sample spans over 350,000 clones, 86% being singletons. Sequenced input: peripheral blood. The receptors originated from a woman in her thirties with active or convalescent COVID-19.

This chain joins TRBV27 and TRBJ1-1; D is perhaps TRBD1 (6 bases). Trimming cost V 5 bases and J 0 bases, with 16 bases left between them. CDR1 MNHEY and CDR2 SMNVEV come from the germline V gene (reference sequence). The CDR3 totals 16 residues. The CDR3 region is CASSHLQRTVNTEAFF. CDR3 bases: TGTGCCAGCAGTCACCTACAAAGGACAGTGAACACTGAAGCTTTCTTT.

J is TRBJ2-7 and V is TRBV19, with 8 positions matching TRBD1. Germline values: CDR1 LNHDA, CDR2 SQIVND (reference sequence). The length of the CDR3 is 13 residues. The V and J ends lost 5 bases and 3 bases, in that order; junction bases with no gene match: 3. CDR3 in DNA: TGTGCCAGTAGTGGGGACAGGATCTACGAGCAGTACTTC. This encodes CASSGDRIYEQYF.

V gene TRBV7-2 combines with J gene TRBJ1-2; 8 bases are shared with TRBD1. From germline, CDR1 is SGHTA and CDR2 FQGNSA. The CDR3 totals 19 residues. Trimming took 10 bases from V and 7 from J; bases not matched to a gene: 29. The DNA of the CDR3 is TGTGCCAAGGGCCAAGATCGAGGACAGGGACTCTTTCGTTCCTTTGGCTACACCTTC. Translation: CAKGQDRGQGLFRSFGYTF.

This clone was picked up many times. The gene calls are TRBV18 and TRBJ1-2; TRBD1 is a possible D gene (5 bases). Per germline, CDR1 KGHSH and CDR2 LQKENI. V was trimmed by 5 bases and J by 4 bases, leaving 20 bases between them. The CDR3 sequence is 16 residues long. The CDR3 reads CASSDVSGGTSYGYTF. CDR3 nucleotide sequence: TGTGCCAGCTCAGACGTAAGCGGGGGGACCTCCTATGGCTACACCTTC.

This chain connects TRBV30 to TRBJ2-7; D might be TRBD2 (6 bases). The CDR3 sequence is 13 residues long. CDR1 and CDR2 from the germline V gene are GTSNPN and SVGIG (reference sequence). V was cut by 5 bases and J by 5 bases, with 16 bases left in between. The CDR3, as DNA: TGTGCCTGGGCACCCCCGGGGAGGAACGAGCAGTACTTC. It yields the protein CAWAPPGRNEQYF.

The chain couples TRBV15 to TRBJ1-3; TRBD1 matches at 7 bases. The length of the CDR3 is 18 residues. The V segment lost 3 bases and the J segment 0 bases; nucleotides outside the gene matches: 11. The germline gives CDR1 LNHNV, CDR2 YYDKDF (reference sequence). CDR3 nucleotides: TGTGCCACCAGCAGCCCCAAAGGGACAGCCAACTCTGGAAACACCATATATTTT. Translating it yields CATSSPKGTANSGNTIYF.

This clone was picked up one time. DNA for the CDR3: TGTGCCAGCAGCCAAGAGGTTCGGGGGAAAGCTTTCTTT. Residues: CASSQEVRGKAFF. The rearrangement uses TRBV14 and TRBJ1-1; the D gene is possibly TRBD1 (5 bases). V shed 0 bases and J shed 9 bases, with 11 bases lying between them. CDR3 length: 13 residues. Germline CDR1 reads SGHDN; CDR2 reads FVKESK. The complete variable domain, with remaining parts taken from reference TRBV14 and TRBJ1-1, reads EAGVTQFPSHSVIEKGQTVTLRCDPISGHDNLYWYRRVMGKEIKFLLHFVKESKQDESGMPNNRFLAERTGGTYSTLKVQPAELEDSGVYFCASSQEVRGKAFFGQGTRLTVV.

The CDR3, as DNA: TGTGCCAGCAGTGAGAGGGCAGGGGAGAGTGATACGCAGTATTTT. Protein product: CASSERAGESDTQYF. V gene TRBV6-4 combines with J gene TRBJ2-3, with a tentative D call TRBD1 (6 bases). CDR3 length: 15 residues. Germline CDR1 and CDR2: MRHNA and SNTAGT. Deletions cut 3 bases from V and 6 bases from J, with 16 bases between.

The J gene is TRBJ1-5, the V gene TRBV6-5; 7 bases agree with TRBD1. CDR1 is MNHEY, CDR2 SVGAGI, per germline. The V gene end was trimmed by 6 bases and the J gene end by 2 bases; junction bases not matched to a gene: 7. The CDR3 has 15 amino acids. The CDR3 spells CASRTTGEGNQPQHF. The CDR3 DNA is TGTGCCAGCAGAACCACAGGGGAGGGCAATCAGCCCCAGCATTTT.

Of note for this clone: At the DNA level, this CDR3 is encoded by other sequences in the same sample as well. V is TRBV6-5 and J is TRBJ2-7; the match to TRBD1 covers 9 bases. Germline V gives CDR1 MNHEY, CDR2 SVGAGI. The CDR3 has 13 amino acids. J gave up 0 bases and V 8 bases, and 2 bases lay outside the gene matches. CDR3 bases: TGTGCCAGCCGGGGACAGGGCTCCTACGAGCAGTACTTC. This codes for CASRGQGSYEQYF.